The present entry profiles one T cell receptor beta chain with its context. V lost 3 bases to trimming and J lost 10 bases, with 20 bases between them. There are 15 residues in the CDR3. Germline V gene data show CDR1 as SGDLS and CDR2 as YYNGEE. The sample originates from a study of shared clonotypes between healthy human individuals. The naive CD8 subset, CD45RO-negative cells positively selected for CCR7, excluded terminally differentiated effector memory CD45RA+ cells. The protocol was immunoSEQ multiplex PCR, while the TCRdb copy is restricted to in-frame clones and leaves out a portion. The table shows millions of clones, with less than 95% occurring only once.

The gene calls are TRBV9 and TRBJ2-1; D is perhaps TRBD2 (6 bases). The receptor was isolated from a man between 18 and 35 years old in good health. Sequencing was carried out using naive CD8+ T cells sorted from blood. CDR3 nucleotide sequence: TGTGCCAGCAGCGCCGAGCGGGTGACCGACTTGGAGCAGTTCTTC. As protein: CASSAERVTDLEQFF.